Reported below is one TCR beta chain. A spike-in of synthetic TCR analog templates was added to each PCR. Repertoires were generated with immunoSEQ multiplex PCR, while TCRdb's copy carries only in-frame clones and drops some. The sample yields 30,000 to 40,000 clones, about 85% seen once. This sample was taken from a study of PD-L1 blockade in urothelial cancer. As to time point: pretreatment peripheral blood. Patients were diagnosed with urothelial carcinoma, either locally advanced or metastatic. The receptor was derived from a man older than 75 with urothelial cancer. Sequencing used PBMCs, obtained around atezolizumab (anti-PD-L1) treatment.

The CDR3 DNA sequence: TGTGCTAGTGGTTTGGATCCGGGTGAGCAGTTCTTC. Translation gives CASGLDPGEQFF. V usage is TRBV12-5 and J usage is TRBJ2-1; D unresolved. With 1 base removed from V and 9 bases from J, the gap between germline ends came to 7 bases. Germline loops: CDR1 LGHNT, CDR2 FRNRAP. The CDR3 consists of 12 residues. Based on the CDR3 plus reference TRBV12-5 and TRBJ2-1, the full variable domain is DARVTQTPRHKVTEMGQEVTMRCQPILGHNTVFWYRQTMMQGLELLAYFRNRAPLDDSGMPKDRFSAEMPDATLATLKIQPSEPRDSAVYFCASGLDPGEQFFGPGTRLTVL.